A selection of T cell receptor beta chains follows, all from one sample in a study of shared clonotypes between healthy human individuals. The data were produced by immunoSEQ multiplex PCR, yet TCRdb's version contains in-frame clones alone and is incomplete. This sample has about 1 million clones; roughly 75% occur once, and the top ten carry roughly 1.5%. The sequencing input was memory CD4+ T cells sorted from blood. The receptors come from a man younger than 35 in good health. Both conserved end residues are trimmed from each CDR3.

TRBV29-1	SVGATLRETQY
TRBV5-1	ASSLTGEGNEQF
TRBV11-3	ASSLQGPNSEQF
TRBV5-1	ASSRQAGTEQY
TRBV6-5	ASSPSSPTDTQY
TRBV5-1	ASSLATSGNTIY
TRBV14	ASSFRQEQY
TRBV10-2	ASSEYGRDTQY
TRBV29-1	SVGQETQY
TRBV21-1	ASSKARGEKLF
TRBV5-6	ASSSTGAMAQPQH
TRBV10-3	AISESKGQGGNQPQH
TRBV28	ASSLRQVSYEQY
TRBV9	ASSPALVGGGGTEAF
TRBV6-1	ASSVSQGSYEQY
TRBV5-1	ASSLVPGVGTEAF
TRBV5-4	ASSLAAQSNYGYT
TRBV7-2	ASSLLDRPNNYGYT
TRBV27	ASNHFRTYFEKLF
TRBV5-5	ASTPVGEGNTEAF
TRBV5-6	ASSHRGLNEKLF
TRBV7-2	ASSLRLTGSDYT
TRBV2	ASSPPSYGYT
TRBV10-1	ASSEGGLAYEQY
TRBV5-4	ASSPGLAGGVYNEQF
TRBV18	ASSPIGTSGRSGANVLT
TRBV19	ASSIGRGYGYT
TRBV19	ASSIGQFINYGYT
TRBV6-1	ASRYTSGGTEQF
TRBV2	ASSRGQGRGS
TRBV28	ASSNVVPMRDNSPLH
TRBV20-1	SARTGGEQY
TRBV5-1	ASSLYQGTTDTQY
TRBV6-1	ASSTGGGQETQY
TRBV18	ASSEAGYNSPLH
TRBV6-5	ASSYSLGRGEQY
TRBV10-3	AISGGTEAF
TRBV5-4	ASSPGPVLGPQH
TRBV7-2	ASSTGLRAF
TRBV19	ASSITHLKSYNEQF
TRBV11-2	ASSVDRGLQY
TRBV6-6	ASISGSEQY
TRBV5-1	ASSLGLGAKFEQY
TRBV2	ASSEVVSVRELF
TRBV30	AWSVKDNEQF
TRBV6-6	ASRLGQGNTIY
TRBV11-2	ASSLDERTGVNEQY
TRBV7-2	ASSRNNEQF
TRBV18	ASSPRQGGTEAF
TRBV9	ASSVFSGDEQY
TRBV5-1	ASSLVRGETQY
TRBV7-2	ASSGNRGGELF
TRBV30	AWSPKRRPGSYNEQF
TRBV6-1	ASSKLRGYEQY
TRBV5-1	ASSLEGAGRGNTQY
TRBV5-1	ASSLISADNEQF
TRBV5-1	ASSLLGGGDSGNTIY
TRBV6-6	ASRLTGGVSNQPQH